A single sample is the source of the 25 T cell receptor beta chains below, sequenced in a study of OX40 agonist ivuxolimab in advanced cancers. To prepare the library, the immunoSEQ multiplex PCR assay was applied. Held by TCRdb, this immuneACCESS table contains in-frame sequences only and omits some clones. Under half of the omission traces to an unresolved V gene where checked; the cause of the rest is unknown. The sample profile shows approximately 75,000 clones; over 75% of them were found once. The ten biggest clones cover approximately 6.1% of the sample. The sample here was CD4+ or CD8+ T cells sorted from blood, taken in a trial of the OX40 agonist ivuxolimab. The receptors shown here come from an adult with an advanced solid tumor such as melanoma, head and neck, liver or kidney cancer.

The chain carries TRBV4-2 and TRBJ2-6; 9 bases are a match to TRBD1. Germline values: CDR1 LGHNA, CDR2 YNFKEQ. V shed 5 bases, J shed 17 bases, and the junction held 13 bases outside the gene matches. CDR3 length: 14 amino acids. The CDR3 DNA is TGTGCCAGCAGCTTCCGGGACAGGGACCTATCTATGACTTTC. Protein: CASSFRDRDLSMTF.

This clone occurred once. The CDR3 protein is CASSLGTGINTEAFF. The CDR3 DNA sequence: TGCGCCAGCAGCTTGGGTACAGGGATCAACACTGAAGCTTTCTTT. The chain recombines TRBV5-1 with TRBJ1-1, with a possible D match to TRBD1 (6 bases). Germline assignment: CDR1 SGHRS and CDR2 YFSETQ. CDR3 length equals 15 residues. The germline V and J ends were trimmed by 0 bases and 2 bases, with 11 bases remaining between them.

The rearrangement uses TRBV6-6 and TRBJ2-1; 8 positions match TRBD1. The V gene end was trimmed by 1 base and the J gene end by 10 bases; junction bases not matched to a gene: 6. CDR3 length: 14 residues. CDR1 is MNHNY, CDR2 SVGAGI, per germline (reference sequence). As DNA, the CDR3 is TGTGCCAGCAGTTACTTAGACAGGGGAGGCGAGCAGTTCTTC. This encodes CASSYLDRGGEQFF.

J is TRBJ1-1 and V is TRBV28; no definite D call. CDR3 size: 12 residues. V lost 8 bases to trimming and J lost 6 bases, with 13 bases between them. Germline V gene sequence: CDR1 MDHEN, CDR2 SYDVKM. The CDR3 sequence: CASARGWAEAFF. CDR3 DNA sequence: TGTGCCAGCGCCAGAGGGTGGGCTGAAGCTTTCTTT.

The CDR3 loop reads CAWSVWQGGTEAFF. CDR3 sequence (DNA): TGTGCCTGGAGTGTATGGCAGGGCGGGACTGAAGCTTTCTTT. This chain joins TRBV30 and TRBJ1-1; D is perhaps TRBD1 (5 bases). The CDR3 runs to 14 residues. The germline V gene has CDR1 GTSNPN and CDR2 SVGIG (reference sequence). Between the trimmed V and J ends, which lost 0 bases and 5 bases, there was a span of 13 bases.

The chain carries TRBV15 and TRBJ2-1; no definite D call. The CDR3 consists of 11 residues. V was pared by 9 bases and J by 3 bases, with 6 bases between. CDR1 is LNHNV, CDR2 YYDKDF, per germline (reference sequence). This CDR3 is CATQFYNEQFF. In nucleotides, the CDR3 is TGTGCCACACAGTTCTACAATGAGCAGTTCTTC. Full variable domain (remainder filled in from reference TRBV15 and TRBJ2-1): DAMVIQNPRYQVTQFGKPVTLSCSQTLNHNVMYWYQQKSSQAPKLLFHYYDKDFNNEADTPDNFQSRRPNTSFCFLDIRSPGLGDTAMYLCATQFYNEQFFGPGTRLTVL.

This chain uses TRBV5-1 with TRBJ1-2; TRBD1 aligns across 11 bases. This CDR3 comprises 15 residues. Trimming took 0 bases from V and 7 from J; bases not matched to a gene: 5. Germline CDR1 SGHRS, CDR2 YFSETQ. The CDR3, as DNA: TGCGCCAGCAGCTTGGCCCTCGGGACAGGGGGTGGCTACACCTTC. This translates into CASSLALGTGGGYTF. Drawing the rest from reference TRBV5-1 and TRBJ1-2, the complete variable domain is KAGVTQTPRYLIKTRGQQVTLSCSPISGHRSVSWYQQTPGQGLQFLFEYFSETQRNKGNFPGRFSGRQFSNSRSEMNVSTLELGDSALYLCASSLALGTGGGYTFGSGTRLTVV.

This sequence joins TRBV2 and TRBJ1-1; no reliable D call. The V and J ends lost 2 bases and 3 bases respectively, with 10 bases between them. The CDR3 loop spans 14 amino acids. Germline V lookup: CDR1 SNHLY, CDR2 FYNNEI. DNA of the CDR3: TGTGCCAGCAGTGAACGATCGGCGTACACTGAAGCTTTCTTT. Encoded protein: CASSERSAYTEAFF.

This clone was detected only once. The rearrangement links TRBV19 to TRBJ1-5; TRBD1 matches 9 bases. Germline trimming cut 5 bases from V and 6 bases from J; bases unmatched to any gene: 8. This CDR3 contains 15 residues. Looked up from germline, CDR1 is LNHDA and CDR2 is SQIVND (reference sequence). The CDR3 DNA sequence: TGTGCCAGTAGTGCTCCGACAGGGGGACGTCAGCCCCAGCATTTT. Translating it yields CASSAPTGGRQPQHF.

The chain uses TRBV6-5 and TRBJ1-5, with 7 positions matching TRBD1. Germline V lookup: CDR1 MNHEY, CDR2 SVGAGI. V lost 5 bases, J lost 0 bases, and 4 bases stayed unmatched. The CDR3 runs to 15 residues. CDR3 sequence reads: CASSLGTASNQPQHF. The CDR3 nucleotides are TGTGCCAGCAGTCTTGGGACAGCTAGCAATCAGCCCCAGCATTTT.

The rearrangement joins TRBV5-6 to TRBJ2-3; D might be TRBD1 (5 bases). The germline V gene has CDR1 SGHDT and CDR2 YYEEEE. Trimming stripped 0 bases from V and 0 bases from J, with 8 bases between. This CDR3 is built from 15 residues. The CDR3 region is CASSLGGGSTDTQYF. The CDR3 region has the DNA TGTGCCAGCAGCTTGGGGGGCGGAAGCACAGATACGCAGTATTTT. Drawing the rest from reference TRBV5-6 and TRBJ2-3, the complete variable domain is DAGVTQSPTHLIKTRGQQVTLRCSPKSGHDTVSWYQQALGQGPQFIFQYYEEEERQRGNFPDRFSGHQFPNYSSELNVNALLLGDSALYLCASSLGGGSTDTQYFGPGTRLTVL.

The chain couples TRBV4-3 to TRBJ1-4; D not resolved. The CDR3 loop spans 17 amino acids. Germline lookup yields CDR1 LGHNA and CDR2 YSLEER. Deletions cut 0 bases from V and 0 bases from J, with 11 bases between. CDR3 sequence: CASSQDAANATNEKLFF. CDR3 bases: TGCGCCAGCAGCCAAGATGCGGCGAATGCAACTAATGAAAAACTGTTTTTT.

This clone showed up just a few times. V usage is TRBV28 and J usage is TRBJ1-2, with a tentative D call TRBD1 (6 bases). The V gene's germline CDR1 is MDHEN and CDR2 SYDVKM. V dropped 1 base and J dropped 3 bases, with 18 bases sitting between them. The length of the CDR3 is 17 residues. Written as DNA, the CDR3 is TGTGCCAGCAGTTTATTAGAAGGGGGAGTAGTGGACTATGGCTACACCTTC. It is translated as CASSLLEGGVVDYGYTF.

The chain carries TRBV5-6 and TRBJ1-1, with no clear D. The CDR3 loop spans 13 amino acids. V lost 4 bases and J 7 bases, leaving 14 bases between the germline ends. Germline CDR1 and CDR2: SGHDT and YYEEEE. CDR3 region: CASSLGFRFEAFF. In DNA form, the CDR3 reads TGTGCCAGCAGCCTGGGGTTCCGATTTGAAGCTTTCTTT. Full variable domain (rest looked up from reference TRBV5-6 and TRBJ1-1): DAGVTQSPTHLIKTRGQQVTLRCSPKSGHDTVSWYQQALGQGPQFIFQYYEEEERQRGNFPDRFSGHQFPNYSSELNVNALLLGDSALYLCASSLGFRFEAFFGQGTRLTVV.

The rearrangement uses TRBV4-3 and TRBJ1-2, with D hard to call. The CDR3 totals 11 residues. Trimming removed 1 base at V and 13 bases at J, with 10 bases between. CDR1 LGHNA and CDR2 YSLEER come from the germline V gene. The chain's CDR3 is CASSQGTAITF. The CDR3 DNA reads as TGCGCCAGCAGCCAAGGGACGGCGATCACCTTC.

This sequence joins TRBV7-2 and TRBJ1-5; D unclear. Looked up from germline, CDR1 is SGHTA and CDR2 is FQGNSA. Trimming took 2 bases from V and 7 from J, leaving 6 bases between them. The CDR3 contains 12 residues. CDR3 sequence: CASSLMGQPQHF. The CDR3 nucleotides are TGTGCCAGCAGCTTAATGGGGCAGCCCCAGCATTTT.

The genes are TRBV7-2 and TRBJ2-1; TRBD2 is a possible D gene (5 bases). CDR3 length: 16 amino acids. The V gene's germline CDR1 is SGHTA and CDR2 FQGNSA. Trimming took off 5 bases at V and 9 bases at J, with 23 bases between the two ends. CDR3 sequence: CASSRKSGSDAREQFF. The CDR3 DNA reads as TGTGCCAGCAGCCGCAAGTCGGGGAGCGACGCCCGTGAGCAGTTCTTC.

This sequence joins TRBV7-9 and TRBJ1-1; a weak D match, TRBD1 (5 bases). V was cut by 5 bases and J by 8 bases, with 15 bases left in between. Germline lookup yields CDR1 SEHNR and CDR2 FQNEAQ (reference sequence). This CDR3 region has 13 residues. CDR3 nucleotides: TGTGCCAGCAGCGGGACTTGGGAAACGGAAGCTTTCTTT. It translates to CASSGTWETEAFF.

This sequence joins TRBV2 and TRBJ1-5; possible D gene TRBD1, 6 bases. This CDR3 is built from 15 residues. Trimming pared 5 bases from V and 0 bases from J, leaving 11 bases between. Germline assignment: CDR1 SNHLY and CDR2 FYNNEI. This CDR3 is CASSQGSVSNQPQHF. CDR3 nucleotides: TGTGCCAGCAGTCAGGGGTCCGTTAGCAATCAGCCCCAGCATTTT. Full variable domain (outside the CDR3, taken from reference TRBV2 and TRBJ1-5): EPEVTQTPSHQVTQMGQEVILRCVPISNHLYFYWYRQILGQKVEFLVSFYNNEISEKSEIFDDQFSVERPDGSNFTLKIRSTKLEDSAMYFCASSQGSVSNQPQHFGDGTRLSIL.

J is TRBJ1-3 and V is TRBV9; D gene unclear. This CDR3 comprises 16 residues. The V end lost 0 bases, the J end lost 0 bases, and 10 bases lay between the germline ends. Germline CDR1 reads SGDLS; CDR2 reads YYNGEE. The CDR3 nucleotides are TGTGCCAGCAGCGTAGACGCACGGAGCTCTGGAAACACCATATATTTT. Its protein product is CASSVDARSSGNTIYF. The variable domain in full, with the rest retrieved from reference TRBV9 and TRBJ1-3, is DSGVTQTPKHLITATGQRVTLRCSPRSGDLSVYWYQQSLDQGLQFLIQYYNGEERAKGNILERFSAQQFPDLHSELNLSSLELGDSALYFCASSVDARSSGNTIYFGEGSWLTVV.

The chain links TRBV4-1 to TRBJ2-7, with D possibly TRBD2 on 6 matching bases. Trimming removed 0 bases at V and 1 base at J, with 19 bases between. This CDR3 has 18 amino acids. CDR1 and CDR2 from the germline V gene are MGHRA and YSYEKL. In DNA form, the CDR3 reads TGCGCCAGCAGCCAAGATCCGTTGCGGGACCATTCATCCTACGAGCAGTACTTC. Protein sequence: CASSQDPLRDHSSYEQYF.

This clone has only one observation. J is TRBJ2-7 and V is TRBV29-1, with D possibly called TRBD1 or TRBD2 (5 bases each). From germline, CDR1 is SQVTM and CDR2 ANQGSEA. V dropped 4 bases and J dropped 5 bases, with 15 bases sitting between them. CDR3 length: 13 amino acids. The CDR3 bases are TGCAGCGTTGCCTCAGGGCAGGGAGACGAGCAGTACTTC. It specifies CSVASGQGDEQYF.

V gene TRBV28 combines with J gene TRBJ1-6; D gene uncertain. Germline V gives CDR1 MDHEN, CDR2 SYDVKM. V was pared by 3 bases and J by 7 bases, with 7 bases between. The CDR3 extends over 13 amino acids. CDR3 coding DNA: TGTGCCAGCAGTTTTGGTAGGAATTCACCCCTCCACTTT. This gives the protein CASSFGRNSPLHF. The full variable domain, in which reference TRBV28 and TRBJ1-6 provide the parts outside the CDR3, is DVKVTQSSRYLVKRTGEKVFLECVQDMDHENMFWYRQDPGLGLRLIYFSYDVKMKEKGDIPEGYSVSREKKERFSLILESASTNQTSMYLCASSFGRNSPLHFGNGTRLTVT.

The V gene is TRBV4-3, the J gene TRBJ2-7; 8 nucleotides agree with TRBD2. The CDR3 loop spans 17 amino acids. Looked up from germline, CDR1 is LGHNA and CDR2 is YSLEER. The V and J ends lost 0 bases and 0 bases, in that order; junction bases with no gene match: 7. The DNA of the CDR3 is TGCGCCAGCAGCCAAGAATTGGGCAGCGGGGGCTCCTACGAGCAGTACTTC. Its translation: CASSQELGSGGSYEQYF.

In this sample, this clone turned up once. The chain uses TRBV6-5 and TRBJ1-1, with D possibly TRBD1 on 6 matching bases. The CDR3 covers 13 residues. The V end lost 7 bases, the J end lost 0 bases, and 9 bases lay between the germline ends. CDR1 and CDR2 from the germline V gene are MNHEY and SVGAGI. Written as DNA, the CDR3 is TGTGCCAGCACAGGGGCCATGAACACTGAAGCTTTCTTT. It specifies CASTGAMNTEAFF.